The 5 T cell receptor beta chains below were found in one sample sequenced in a study of T-cell reconstitution after alpha-beta-depleted transplantation in children. The authors prepared the TCRbeta library with unique molecular identifiers. TCRdb fed the PCR reads into MiXCR, producing one record per CDR3 protein. The sample has approximately 650,000 distinct CDR3 sequences, around 13% seen once. Sequenced material: PBMCs, taken before TCRalphabeta/CD19-depleted stem cell transplant. Receptors were obtained from a girl aged 2 to 9 with congenital amegakaryocytic thrombocytopenia, due to receive a stem cell transplant.

This chain connects TRBV12-3 or TRBV12-4 to TRBJ2-5; D tentatively fits TRBD1 or TRBD2 (7 bases each). This CDR3 contains 13 residues. Trimming removed 8 bases from V and 3 bases from J, with 13 bases in between. The CDR3 loop reads CASESGGEETQYF. For the CDR3, the DNA is TGTGCCAGCGAATCAGGGGGGGAAGAGACCCAGTACTTC.

Details on this clonotype: A read error is possible here, since a much larger clone lies one base away. The chain employs TRBV7-3 and TRBJ1-1; TRBD1 is a possible D gene (5 bases). This CDR3 region has 13 residues. Germline assignment: CDR1 SGHTA and CDR2 FQGTGA. In DNA form, the CDR3 reads TGTGCCAACAGCAGGGACGGGAACACTGAAGCTTTCTTT. Its protein product is CANSRDGNTEAFF.

The rearrangement joins TRBV5-1 to TRBJ2-5; 7 nucleotides line up with TRBD1. Germline CDR1 SGHRS, CDR2 YFSETQ. The CDR3 has 15 amino acids. Trimming removed 4 bases from V and 5 bases from J; junction bases left unmatched: 11. Here the CDR3 reads CASSGRQGPRETQYF. The CDR3 DNA reads TGCGCCAGCAGCGGCAGACAGGGCCCTAGGGAGACCCAGTACTTC.

This clonotype has ten or more counts. V usage is TRBV5-1 and J usage is TRBJ2-7; 7 nucleotides agree with TRBD1. Germline CDR1 and CDR2: SGHRS and YFSETQ. The CDR3 covers 15 residues. Trimming at V came to 4 bases and at J to 2 bases, leaving 9 bases not matched to a gene. The CDR3 coding sequence is TGCGCCAGCAGCCCAGGGGACAGATTAACCTACGAGCAGTACTTC. Amino acids: CASSPGDRLTYEQYF.

In nucleotides, the CDR3 is TGCGCCAGCAGCCAAGGACAGGGACGGGTCCTTGAGCAGTACTTC. Residues: CASSQGQGRVLEQYF. This chain uses TRBV5-1 with TRBJ2-7; 8 bases align to TRBD1. V was pared by 4 bases and J by 7 bases, with 13 bases of the junction left unmatched. The length of the CDR3 is 15 residues. Per germline, CDR1 SGHRS and CDR2 YFSETQ.